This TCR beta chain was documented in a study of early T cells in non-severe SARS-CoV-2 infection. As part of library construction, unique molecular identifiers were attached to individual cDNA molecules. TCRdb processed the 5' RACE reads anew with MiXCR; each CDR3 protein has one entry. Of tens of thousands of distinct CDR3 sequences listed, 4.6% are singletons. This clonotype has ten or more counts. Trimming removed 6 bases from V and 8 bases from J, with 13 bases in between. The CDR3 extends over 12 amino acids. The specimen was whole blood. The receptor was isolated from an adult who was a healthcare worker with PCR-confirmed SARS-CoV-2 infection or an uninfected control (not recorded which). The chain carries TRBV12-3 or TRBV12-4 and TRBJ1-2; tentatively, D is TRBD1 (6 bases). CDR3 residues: CASRRGEGGYTF. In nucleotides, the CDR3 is TGTGCCAGCAGGAGGGGGGAGGGCGGCTACACCTTC.